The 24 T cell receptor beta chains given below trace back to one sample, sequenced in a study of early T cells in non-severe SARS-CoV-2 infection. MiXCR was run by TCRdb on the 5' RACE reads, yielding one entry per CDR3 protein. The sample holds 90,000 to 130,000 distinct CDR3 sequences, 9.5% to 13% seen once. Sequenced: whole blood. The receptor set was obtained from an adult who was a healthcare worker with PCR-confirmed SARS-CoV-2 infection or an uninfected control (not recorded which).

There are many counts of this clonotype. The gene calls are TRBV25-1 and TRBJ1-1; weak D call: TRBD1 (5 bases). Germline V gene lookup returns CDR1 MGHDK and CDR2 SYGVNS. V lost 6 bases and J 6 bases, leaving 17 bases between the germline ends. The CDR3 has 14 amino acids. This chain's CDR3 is CASRPQAGLAEAFF. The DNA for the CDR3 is TGTGCCAGCAGACCGCAGGCAGGGCTTGCTGAAGCTTTCTTT.

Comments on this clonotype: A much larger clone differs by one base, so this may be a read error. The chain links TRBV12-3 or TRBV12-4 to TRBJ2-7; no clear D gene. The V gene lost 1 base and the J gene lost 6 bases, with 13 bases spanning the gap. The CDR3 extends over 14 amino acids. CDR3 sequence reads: CASSLGHGSGEQYF. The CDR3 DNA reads TGTGCCAGCAGTTTAGGGCACGGATCTGGCGAGCAGTACTTC.

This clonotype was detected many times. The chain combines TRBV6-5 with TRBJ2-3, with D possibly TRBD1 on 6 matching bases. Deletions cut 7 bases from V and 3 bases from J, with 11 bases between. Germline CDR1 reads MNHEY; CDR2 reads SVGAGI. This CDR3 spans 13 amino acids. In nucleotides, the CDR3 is TGTGCCAGCAACCCACAGGGAACAGATACGCAGTATTTT. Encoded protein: CASNPQGTDTQYF.

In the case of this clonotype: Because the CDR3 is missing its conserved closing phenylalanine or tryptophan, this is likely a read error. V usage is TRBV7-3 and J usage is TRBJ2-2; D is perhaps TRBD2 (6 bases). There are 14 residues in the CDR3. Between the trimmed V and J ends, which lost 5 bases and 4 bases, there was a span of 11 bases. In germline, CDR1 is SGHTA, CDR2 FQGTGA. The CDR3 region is CASSLGLITGELFS. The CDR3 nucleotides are TGTGCCAGCAGCCTGGGACTTATCACCGGGGAGCTGTTTTCT.

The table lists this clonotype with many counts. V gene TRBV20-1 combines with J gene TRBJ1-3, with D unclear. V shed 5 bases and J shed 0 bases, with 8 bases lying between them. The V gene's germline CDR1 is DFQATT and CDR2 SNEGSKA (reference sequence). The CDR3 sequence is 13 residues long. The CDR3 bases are TGCAGTGCTCCCAGTGTCTCTGGAAACACCATATATTTT. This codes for CSAPSVSGNTIYF.

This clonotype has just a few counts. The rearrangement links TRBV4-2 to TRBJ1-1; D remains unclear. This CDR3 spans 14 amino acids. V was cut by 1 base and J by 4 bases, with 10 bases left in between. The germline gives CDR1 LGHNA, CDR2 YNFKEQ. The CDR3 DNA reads TGTGCCAGCAGCCAAGGAGGTGTGGGCACTGAAGCTTTCTTT. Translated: CASSQGGVGTEAFF.

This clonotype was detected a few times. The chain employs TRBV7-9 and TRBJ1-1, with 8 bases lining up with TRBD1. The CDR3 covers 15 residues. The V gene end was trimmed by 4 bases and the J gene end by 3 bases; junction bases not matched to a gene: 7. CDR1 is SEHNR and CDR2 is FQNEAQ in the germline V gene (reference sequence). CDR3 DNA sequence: TGTGCCAGCAGCTCCACGGACAGGGCCGACACTGAAGCTTTCTTT. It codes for CASSSTDRADTEAFF.

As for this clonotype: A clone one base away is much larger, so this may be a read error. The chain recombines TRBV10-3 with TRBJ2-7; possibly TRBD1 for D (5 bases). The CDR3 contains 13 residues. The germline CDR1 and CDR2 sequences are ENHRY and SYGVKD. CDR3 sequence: CVISVQDSYEQYF. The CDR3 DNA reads TGTGTCATCAGCGTACAGGACTCCTACGAGCAGTACTTC.

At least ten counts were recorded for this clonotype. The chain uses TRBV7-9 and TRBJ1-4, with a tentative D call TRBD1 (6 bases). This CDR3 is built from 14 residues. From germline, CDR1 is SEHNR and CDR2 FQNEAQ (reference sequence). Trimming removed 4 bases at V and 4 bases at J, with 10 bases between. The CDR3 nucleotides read TGTGCCAGCAGCTGGACAGCAAGTAATGAAAAACTGTTTTTT. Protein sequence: CASSWTASNEKLFF.

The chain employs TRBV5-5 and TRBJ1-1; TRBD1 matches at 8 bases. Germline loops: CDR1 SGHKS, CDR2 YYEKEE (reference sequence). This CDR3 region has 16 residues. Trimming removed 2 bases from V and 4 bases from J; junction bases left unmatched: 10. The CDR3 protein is CASSFMSTGAGTEAFF. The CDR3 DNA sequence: TGTGCCAGCAGCTTCATGTCGACAGGGGCGGGCACTGAAGCTTTCTTT.

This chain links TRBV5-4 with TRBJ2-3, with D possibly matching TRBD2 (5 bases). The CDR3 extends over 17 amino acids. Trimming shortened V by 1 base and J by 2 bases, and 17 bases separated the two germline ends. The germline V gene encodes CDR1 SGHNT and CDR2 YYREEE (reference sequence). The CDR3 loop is CASSLRVRGGSTDTQYF. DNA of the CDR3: TGTGCCAGCAGCTTGAGGGTTCGCGGAGGATCCACAGATACGCAGTATTTT.

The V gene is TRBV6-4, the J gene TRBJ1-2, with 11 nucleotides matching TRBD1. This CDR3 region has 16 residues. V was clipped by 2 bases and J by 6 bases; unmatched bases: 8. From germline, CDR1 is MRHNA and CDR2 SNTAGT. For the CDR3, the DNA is TGTGCCAGCAGTGACAGAGACGGACAGGGGGCTAATGGCTACACCTTC. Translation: CASSDRDGQGANGYTF.

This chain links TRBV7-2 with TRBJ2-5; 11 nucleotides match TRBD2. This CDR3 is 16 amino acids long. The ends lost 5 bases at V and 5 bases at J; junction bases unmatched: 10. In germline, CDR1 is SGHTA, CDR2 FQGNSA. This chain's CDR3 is CASSRQGSGRGETQYF. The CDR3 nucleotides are TGTGCCAGCAGCCGTCAAGGTAGCGGGAGGGGGGAGACCCAGTACTTC.

The CDR3 bases are TGCAGCGTTGTACCCAAAGAACACACTGAAGCTTTCTTT. Translation gives CSVVPKEHTEAFF. The genes are TRBV29-1 and TRBJ1-1; D is undetermined. Trimming took off 4 bases at V and 3 bases at J, with 12 bases between the two ends. CDR1 is SQVTM, CDR2 ANQGSEA, per germline. The length of the CDR3 is 13 residues. Looking up the rest from reference TRBV29-1 and TRBJ1-1 gives the full variable domain: SAVISQKPSRDICQRGTSLTIQCQVDSQVTMMFWYRQQPGQSLTLIATANQGSEATYESGFVIDKFPISRPNLTFSTLTVSNMSPEDSSIYLCSVVPKEHTEAFFGQGTRLTVV.

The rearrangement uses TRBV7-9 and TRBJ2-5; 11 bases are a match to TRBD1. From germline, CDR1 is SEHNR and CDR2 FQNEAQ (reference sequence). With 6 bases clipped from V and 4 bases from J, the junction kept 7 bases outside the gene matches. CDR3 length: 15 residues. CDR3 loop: CASSKGQGEGETQYF. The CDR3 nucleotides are TGTGCCAGCAGTAAGGGACAGGGGGAAGGAGAGACCCAGTACTTC.

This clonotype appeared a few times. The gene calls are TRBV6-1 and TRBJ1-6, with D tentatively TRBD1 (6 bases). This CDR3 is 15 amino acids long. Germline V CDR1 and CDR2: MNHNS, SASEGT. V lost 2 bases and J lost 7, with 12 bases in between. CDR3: CASSEPAGANSPLHF. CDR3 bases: TGTGCCAGCAGTGAACCGGCAGGGGCGAATTCACCCCTCCACTTT.

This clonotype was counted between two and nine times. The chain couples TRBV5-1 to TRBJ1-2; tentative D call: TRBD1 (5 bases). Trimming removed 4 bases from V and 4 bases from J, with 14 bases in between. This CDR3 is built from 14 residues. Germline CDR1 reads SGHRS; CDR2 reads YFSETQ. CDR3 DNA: TGCGCCAGCAGCCCTCAGGGAGAAGTCTATGGCTACACCTTC. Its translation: CASSPQGEVYGYTF.

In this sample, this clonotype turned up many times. CDR3 loop: CASSGGALLAGGLMADTQYF. The CDR3, as DNA: TGTGCCAGCAGTGGAGGGGCCCTACTAGCGGGAGGGCTCATGGCAGATACGCAGTATTTT. V usage is TRBV6-1 and J usage is TRBJ2-3, with TRBD2 matching 13 bases. The CDR3 has 20 amino acids. Germline CDR1 MNHNS, CDR2 SASEGT. After removal of 4 bases from V and 4 bases from J, the junction contained 17 bases not matched to a gene.

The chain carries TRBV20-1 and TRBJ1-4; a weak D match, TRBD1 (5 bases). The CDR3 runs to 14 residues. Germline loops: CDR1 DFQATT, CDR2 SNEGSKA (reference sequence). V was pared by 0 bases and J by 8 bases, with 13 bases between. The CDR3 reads CSAREQRRGEKLFF. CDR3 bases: TGCAGTGCTAGAGAACAGAGACGGGGGGAAAAACTGTTTTTT.

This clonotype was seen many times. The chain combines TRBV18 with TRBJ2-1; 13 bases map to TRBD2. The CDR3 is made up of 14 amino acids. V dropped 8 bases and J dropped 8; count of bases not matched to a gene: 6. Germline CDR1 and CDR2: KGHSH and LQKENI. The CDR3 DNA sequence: TGTGCCAGCAGGACTAGCGGGAGTATCCATGAGCAGTTCTTC. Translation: CASRTSGSIHEQFF.

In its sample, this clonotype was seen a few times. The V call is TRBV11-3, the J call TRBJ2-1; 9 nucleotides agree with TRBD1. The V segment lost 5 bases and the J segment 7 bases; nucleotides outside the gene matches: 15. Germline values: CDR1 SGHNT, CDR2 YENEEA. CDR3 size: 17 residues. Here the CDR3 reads CASSDSGQGQGRNEQFF. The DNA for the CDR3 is TGTGCCAGCAGCGACTCCGGACAGGGGCAGGGGAGGAATGAGCAGTTCTTC.

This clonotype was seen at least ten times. CDR3 loop: CASSPYGTGGSYGYTF. In DNA, the CDR3 is TGTGCCAGCTCACCATATGGGACAGGGGGCAGCTATGGCTACACCTTC. The J gene is TRBJ1-2, the V gene TRBV18; 12 nucleotides line up with TRBD1. The trim removed 2 bases at V and 4 bases at J, leaving 5 bases unmatched. This CDR3 has 16 residues. Germline CDR1 and CDR2: KGHSH and LQKENI.

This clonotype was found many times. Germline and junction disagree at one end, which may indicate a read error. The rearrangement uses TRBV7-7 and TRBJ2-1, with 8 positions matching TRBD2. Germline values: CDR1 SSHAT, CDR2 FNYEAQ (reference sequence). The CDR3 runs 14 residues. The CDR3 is CASSPGGPITQQFF. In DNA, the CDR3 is TGTGCTAGCAGCCCGGGGGGGCCCATTACTCAGCAGTTCTTC.

The CDR3, as DNA: TGTGCCTGGAGCGCTAGCGGGGGAGGGAGTGAGCAGTTCTTC. Encoded protein: CAWSASGGGSEQFF. The J gene is TRBJ2-1, the V gene TRBV30; TRBD2 matches at 10 bases. This CDR3 spans 14 amino acids. CDR1 and CDR2 from the germline V gene are GTSNPN and SVGIG (reference sequence). J lost 9 bases, V lost 3 bases, and 8 bases had no gene match.